What follows is one T cell receptor beta chain and its context. The antigen is unknown. The table came from immunoSEQ multiplex PCR; TCRdb's copy has only in-frame clones and leaves some out. The sample records approximately 130,000 clones, roughly 93% being singletons. Germline-derived CDR1 and CDR2 are SGHRS and YFSETQ. The V end was cut by 6 bases, the J end by 6 bases, with 16 bases between. The CDR3 spans 15 residues. This sample was taken from a study of T cell responses to AZD1222 COVID-19 vaccine. General observations from the study: Most donors were white British and more were female, and clonal diversity was possibly underestimated. It was only a handful of AZD1222 recipients who were seropositive at baseline.

This clonotype originated in an adult in good health. Sequenced material: peripheral blood, taken on day 0 of AZD1222 vaccination. V gene TRBV5-1 combines with J gene TRBJ1-6; no clear D. CDR3 loop: CASNGGFTPNSPLHF. CDR3 nucleotide sequence: TGCGCCAGCAATGGAGGATTCACCCCTAATTCACCCCTCCACTTT. Full variable domain (outside the CDR3, taken from reference TRBV5-1 and TRBJ1-6): KAGVTQTPRYLIKTRGQQVTLSCSPISGHRSVSWYQQTPGQGLQFLFEYFSETQRNKGNFPGRFSGRQFSNSRSEMNVSTLELGDSALYLCASNGGFTPNSPLHFGNGTRLTVT.